This T cell receptor beta chain was retrieved from a study of T cells in localized non-small cell lung cancer. Study findings and constraints: Longer overall survival was associated with a higher density of T cells in the blood. Owing to sequencing of a solitary tumor region, heterogeneity cannot be discounted. Clonality peaked in uninvolved adjacent lung rather than tumor.

The protocol was immunoSEQ multiplex PCR, while the TCRdb copy is restricted to in-frame clones and leaves out a portion. The sample lists some 2,500 clones, about a quarter occurring once. This clone was seen a handful of times. Antigen: not known. Source: normal lung tissue next to the tumor, taken before any cancer treatment. The TCR was taken from a man aged 40 to 75 with stage II lung adenocarcinoma.

CDR3 sequence: CASSLVRTGSMNEQFF. CDR3 DNA sequence: TGTGCCAGCAGCTTAGTAAGGACAGGGAGCATGAATGAGCAGTTCTTC. This chain connects TRBV11-3 to TRBJ2-1; 8 nucleotides align to TRBD1. Germline CDR1 reads SGHNT; CDR2 reads YENEEA. V shed 1 base, J shed 7 bases, and the junction held 9 bases outside the gene matches. This CDR3 region has 16 residues. The whole variable domain, filled in from reference TRBV11-3 and TRBJ2-1, reads EAGVVQSPRYKIIEKKQPVAFWCNPISGHNTLYWYLQNLGQGPELLIRYENEEAVDDSQLPKDRFSAERLKGVDSTLKIQPAELGDSAVYLCASSLVRTGSMNEQFFGPGTRLTVL.